These 26 T cell receptor beta chains were all obtained from the same sample, sequenced in a study of blood T cell repertoires in COVID-19. The data were produced by immunoSEQ multiplex PCR, yet TCRdb's version contains in-frame clones alone and is incomplete. The table includes more than 250,000 clones, 70% to 90% detected once. Material for sequencing was PBMCs or T cells enriched from blood (not recorded which). These receptors originate from a woman in her twenties or thirties who had recovered from COVID-19.

The chain carries TRBV4-1 and TRBJ2-2; 9 nucleotides match TRBD1. J was trimmed by 6 bases and V by 2 bases; bases with no gene match: 13. Per the germline V gene, CDR1 is MGHRA and CDR2 is YSYEKL. CDR3 length: 18 amino acids. The CDR3 sequence: CASSQRDRDRVQAGELFF. The CDR3 coding sequence is TGCGCCAGCAGCCAAAGAGACCGGGACAGGGTTCAAGCCGGGGAGCTGTTTTTT.

The V call is TRBV4-1, the J call TRBJ2-1; TRBD2 aligns across 7 bases. Germline V gives CDR1 MGHRA, CDR2 YSYEKL. The CDR3 is made up of 16 amino acids. Trimming cost V 1 base and J 7 bases; bases outside gene matches: 10. CDR3 protein: CASSQVEGGGQNEQFF. In DNA form, the CDR3 reads TGCGCCAGCAGCCAAGTCGAGGGCGGGGGTCAAAATGAGCAGTTCTTC.

This sequence joins TRBV12-3 or TRBV12-4 and TRBJ1-4, with no clear D. V lost 6 bases, J lost 7 bases, and 12 bases lay in between. CDR3 size: 13 residues. This CDR3 reads CASSPTRVEKLFF. Here the CDR3 DNA reads TGTGCCAGCAGCCCAACCCGGGTTGAAAAACTGTTTTTT.

The chain couples TRBV5-1 to TRBJ1-1; D not certain. V was pared by 3 bases and J by 3 bases, with 9 bases between. CDR1 and CDR2 (germline): SGHRS, YFSETQ. The CDR3 has 13 amino acids. CDR3 sequence reads: CASSSGSDTEAFF. The CDR3 nucleotides read TGCGCCAGCAGCTCCGGGAGTGACACTGAAGCTTTCTTT.

The J gene is TRBJ1-1, the V gene TRBV19; 9 nucleotides line up with TRBD1. V lost 5 bases to trimming and J lost 4 bases; unmatched junction nucleotides: 5. The CDR3 runs to 14 residues. CDR1 LNHDA and CDR2 SQIVND come from the germline V gene (reference sequence). The CDR3 here is CASSYSTGGTEAFF. The CDR3 region has the DNA TGTGCCAGTAGTTACTCGACAGGGGGCACTGAAGCTTTCTTT.

This clone was seen just once. The J gene is TRBJ1-1, the V gene TRBV6-5; weak D call: TRBD1 (5 bases). The V end was cut by 4 bases, the J end by 1 base, with 10 bases between. Germline-derived CDR1 and CDR2 are MNHEY and SVGAGI. The CDR3 length is 14 residues. The CDR3 reads CASSFRGGNTEAFF. The CDR3 DNA is TGTGCCAGCAGTTTTAGGGGCGGGAACACTGAAGCTTTCTTT.

The rearrangement joins TRBV15 to TRBJ1-6; 8 positions match TRBD1. This CDR3 spans 15 amino acids. The V gene end was trimmed by 2 bases and the J gene end by 7 bases; junction bases not matched to a gene: 4. Germline CDR1 and CDR2: LNHNV and YYDKDF (reference sequence). Here the CDR3 reads CATSRPGGQNSPLHF. In DNA form, the CDR3 reads TGTGCCACCAGCAGACCAGGGGGCCAGAATTCACCCCTCCACTTT.

The chain combines TRBV7-9 with TRBJ2-2; 10 nucleotides agree with TRBD1. Germline CDR1 and CDR2: SEHNR and FQNEAQ (reference sequence). The CDR3 is 15 residues long. V was pared by 2 bases and J by 7 bases, with 4 bases of the junction left unmatched. CDR3 bases: TGTGCCAGCAGCTTATTGGGACAGGGGTACGGGGAGCTGTTTTTT. It is translated as CASSLLGQGYGELFF.

V usage is TRBV4-1 and J usage is TRBJ1-4; 7 bases agree with TRBD1. The V and J ends lost 4 bases and 8 bases, in that order; junction bases with no gene match: 13. Germline-derived CDR1 and CDR2 are MGHRA and YSYEKL. The length of the CDR3 is 16 residues. CDR3 sequence reads: CASSREDRKGDEKLFF. CDR3 sequence (DNA): TGCGCCAGCAGCCGTGAGGACAGGAAGGGAGACGAAAAACTGTTTTTT.

This chain connects TRBV5-6 to TRBJ1-1, with D maybe TRBD1 (5 bases). The V end lost 3 bases, the J end lost 4 bases, and 22 bases lay between the germline ends. The CDR3 length is 17 residues. CDR1 is SGHDT, CDR2 YYEEEE, per germline. The CDR3 spells CASSSIKGPGGGTEAFF. The CDR3 DNA is TGTGCCAGCAGCTCCATCAAGGGTCCCGGGGGTGGCACTGAAGCTTTCTTT.

The chain uses TRBV12-3 or TRBV12-4 and TRBJ2-1, with 7 nucleotides matching TRBD2. Trimming cost V 6 bases and J 8 bases; bases outside gene matches: 7. The length of the CDR3 is 13 residues. This CDR3 is CASSYSGLHEQFF. For the CDR3, the DNA is TGTGCCAGCAGCTATAGCGGGCTCCATGAGCAGTTCTTC.

This chain connects TRBV2 to TRBJ2-1; D may be TRBD1 (8 bases). V lost 8 bases and J 2 bases, leaving 16 bases between the germline ends. Germline values: CDR1 SNHLY, CDR2 FYNNEI. The CDR3 is 15 amino acids. The CDR3 nucleotides read TGTGCCAGCGGGGGGGAGGACAGGGCCTACAATGAGCAGTTCTTC. It codes for CASGGEDRAYNEQFF.

This clone was recorded only once. This chain uses TRBV6-2 or TRBV6-3 with TRBJ1-2; possibly TRBD1 for D (6 bases). Germline CDR1 and CDR2: MNHEY and SVGEGT. Between the trimmed V and J ends, which lost 2 bases and 5 bases, there was a span of 15 bases. The CDR3 runs to 15 residues. The CDR3 reads CASSYPGRGMYGYTF. The CDR3 coding sequence is TGTGCCAGCAGTTACCCGGGCAGGGGAATGTATGGCTACACCTTC.

This chain connects TRBV10-1 to TRBJ2-2; 10 nucleotides line up with TRBD2. The CDR3 runs to 15 residues. Germline trimming cut 8 bases from V and 3 bases from J; bases unmatched to any gene: 6. Germline lookup yields CDR1 WNHNN and CDR2 SYGVQD (reference sequence). As DNA, the CDR3 is TGCGCCAGCGCCACTAGCGGGGATGACACCGGGGAGCTGTTTTTT. This sequence encodes CASATSGDDTGELFF.

This chain connects TRBV4-1 to TRBJ1-2; D remains unclear. Germline assignment: CDR1 MGHRA and CDR2 YSYEKL. This CDR3 has 13 amino acids. V was pared by 0 bases and J by 6 bases, with 8 bases between. CDR3 sequence: CASSQDWADGYTF. In nucleotides, the CDR3 is TGCGCCAGCAGCCAAGATTGGGCCGATGGCTACACCTTC.

The chain joins TRBV2 to TRBJ2-1, with TRBD1 matching 7 bases. Unmatched junction bases numbered 5, after V lost 7 bases and J lost 8 bases. This CDR3 contains 12 residues. Germline CDR1 is SNHLY and CDR2 is FYNNEI. In nucleotides, the CDR3 is TGTGCCAGCACCTGGACAGGCGATGAGCAGTTCTTC. This codes for CASTWTGDEQFF.

The chain links TRBV6-5 to TRBJ2-7, with 11 bases identical to TRBD1. The CDR3 is 14 residues long. Germline CDR1 and CDR2: MNHEY and SVGAGI. The V gene end was trimmed by 6 bases and the J gene end by 5 bases; junction bases not matched to a gene: 6. The CDR3 DNA reads TGTGCCAGCAGGCGGACAGGGGGCGAGGACGAGCAGTACTTC. As protein: CASRRTGGEDEQYF.

This sequence joins TRBV7-8 and TRBJ1-2; 7 nucleotides agree with TRBD1. The CDR3 extends over 17 amino acids. Trimming at V came to 7 bases and at J to 0 bases, leaving 14 bases not matched to a gene. Germline CDR1 and CDR2: SGHVS and FQNEAQ. CDR3 sequence: CASMGTGDSQANYGYTF. The CDR3 nucleotides read TGTGCCAGCATGGGGACGGGGGACAGCCAAGCTAACTATGGCTACACCTTC. The full variable domain, its missing parts supplied by reference TRBV7-8 and TRBJ1-2, is GAGVSQSPRYKVAKRGQDVALRCDPISGHVSLFWYQQALGQGPEFLTYFQNEAQLDKSGLPSDRFFAERPEGSVSTLKIQRTQQEDSAVYLCASMGTGDSQANYGYTFGSGTRLTVV.

The V call is TRBV24-1, the J call TRBJ1-1, with TRBD1 identical over 8 bases. The CDR3 extends over 13 amino acids. Germline V gene lookup returns CDR1 KGHDR and CDR2 SFDVKD. J was trimmed by 8 bases and V by 2 bases; bases with no gene match: 3. The CDR3: CATSDWAGGEAFF. The CDR3 DNA reads TGTGCCACCAGTGATTGGGCAGGGGGCGAAGCTTTCTTT.

The chain links TRBV15 to TRBJ1-2, with TRBD1 identical over 8 bases. Per the germline V gene, CDR1 is LNHNV and CDR2 is YYDKDF (reference sequence). The CDR3 length is 15 residues. V lost 0 bases and J lost 2; bases outside the gene matches: 2. CDR3 coding DNA: TGTGCCACCAGCAGAGATTGGACAGGGAACTATGGCTACACCTTC. Residues: CATSRDWTGNYGYTF.

The chain combines TRBV6-5 with TRBJ1-2, with D possibly matching TRBD1 (5 bases). The CDR3 has 15 residues. With 10 bases removed from V and 1 base from J, the gap between germline ends came to 19 bases. Looked up from germline, CDR1 is MNHEY and CDR2 is SVGAGI. CDR3 amino acids: CAIPTGELRNYGYTF. Written as DNA, the CDR3 is TGTGCCATCCCCACAGGCGAGCTTCGTAACTATGGCTACACCTTC.

This clone was recorded once. Here the CDR3 reads CASSLGTDSPLHF. The CDR3 nucleotides read TGTGCCAGCAGCCTCGGGACAGACTCACCCCTCCACTTT. The chain has TRBV7-6 and TRBJ1-6; 7 bases agree with TRBD1. The CDR3 consists of 13 residues. Losses at the gene ends were 5 bases for V and 10 bases for J; bases not matched to a gene: 5. Germline V gene data show CDR1 as SGHVS and CDR2 as FNYEAQ.

This chain joins TRBV5-1 and TRBJ2-3; TRBD2 agrees at 11 bases. CDR3 length: 17 residues. J was trimmed by 3 bases and V by 0 bases; bases with no gene match: 6. CDR1 is SGHRS, CDR2 YFSETQ, per germline. The CDR3 DNA is TGCGCCAGCAGCTTGGGTCTAGCGGGGGGCGGAACAGATACGCAGTATTTT. This sequence encodes CASSLGLAGGGTDTQYF.

The chain couples TRBV12-5 to TRBJ1-5; 9 nucleotides agree with TRBD1. V dropped 3 bases and J dropped 2; count of bases not matched to a gene: 5. The CDR3 spans 16 residues. Germline values: CDR1 LGHNT, CDR2 FRNRAP. CDR3 protein: CASGLVTGGGNQPQHF. In DNA form, the CDR3 reads TGTGCTAGTGGTTTAGTAACAGGGGGCGGCAATCAGCCCCAGCATTTT.

The rearrangement links TRBV13 to TRBJ1-2; TRBD1 might be the D (5 bases). From germline, CDR1 is PRHDT and CDR2 FYEKMQ (reference sequence). V gave up 4 bases and J gave up 11 bases, with 14 bases separating them. The CDR3 is 12 amino acids. The CDR3 DNA sequence: TGTGCCAGCAGCTACTCGGACACTCGATACACCTTC. Protein sequence: CASSYSDTRYTF.

V usage is TRBV14 and J usage is TRBJ2-4; 8 bases fit TRBD2. CDR1 and CDR2 from the germline V gene are SGHDN and FVKESK. This CDR3 is built from 17 residues. The V segment lost 2 bases and the J segment 8 bases; nucleotides outside the gene matches: 14. CDR3 DNA sequence: TGTGCCAGCAGCCAAACGCGGGGGGCGCTGTTTCCGGACATTCAGTACTTC. Residues: CASSQTRGALFPDIQYF.